This is a list of T cell receptor beta chains from one sample in a study of T cell responses to AZD1222 COVID-19 vaccine. Using immunoSEQ multiplex PCR, the repertoire was profiled, and TCRdb retains in-frame clones only, with some absent. The sample records over 95,000 clones, approximately 84% being singletons. This sample comprised peripheral blood, obtained 28 days after the second AZD1222 dose. All receptors derive from an adult who received the AZD1222 COVID-19 vaccine. Each CDR3 is given with its conserved first and last residue. D genes are given only for firm matches. The size entry is marked missing in some rows and otherwise reads once, few, many or a size class.

d_call clone_size j_call v_call cdr3_nt cdr3_aa
. . TRBJ2-5 TRBV5-6 TGTGCCAGCAGCTTGGGGGAGTGGGACCAAGAGACCCAGTACTTC CASSLGEWDQETQYF
. . TRBJ2-3 TRBV5-1 TGCGCCAGCAGCTTGGTGGGTCTAGCACACACAGATACGCAGTATTTT CASSLVGLAHTDTQYF
TRBD2 . TRBJ2-7 TRBV5-1 TGCGCCAGCAGCTGGACTAGCGGGGGGGCCGATTCCTACGAGCAGTACTTC CASSWTSGGADSYEQYF
. once TRBJ2-3 TRBV30 TGTGCCTGGAGTGTGGCGGGCGGGACAGATACGCAGTATTTT CAWSVAGGTDTQYF
. . TRBJ2-5 TRBV30 TGTGCCTGGAGTGTCACCGACCAAGAGACCCAGTACTTC CAWSVTDQETQYF
TRBD1 . TRBJ2-1 TRBV5-4 TGTGCCAGCAGCCGGGGGACAGGGGTCAATGAGCAGTTCTTC CASSRGTGVNEQFF
TRBD2 once TRBJ2-3 TRBV6-5 TGTGCCAGCAGAAAGGGACTAGCGGGGGCAGATACGCAGTATTTT CASRKGLAGADTQYF
TRBD2 . TRBJ2-7 TRBV10-3 TGTGCCATCAGTGAGTCGGGAGGGAGGGCCTACGAGCAGTACTTC CAISESGGRAYEQYF
. . TRBJ1-1 TRBV7-9 TGTGCCAGCAGCTCGTCCAGCTCCAACACTGAAGCTTTCTTT CASSSSSSNTEAFF
. . TRBJ1-2 TRBV18 TGTGCCAGCTCACCACCGGCGAGGACGAGCTATGGCTACACCTTC CASSPPARTSYGYTF
TRBD1 . TRBJ2-7 TRBV5-6 TGTGCCAGCAGCGGGGGACAGGGTACCTACGAGCAGTACTTC CASSGGQGTYEQYF
TRBD1 . TRBJ1-2 TRBV5-4 TGTGCCAGCAGCCCACAGGGGGCGTACTATGGCTACACCTTC CASSPQGAYYGYTF
. . TRBJ1-5 TRBV2 TGTGCCAGCAGACTTGGCGACTATAGCAATCAGCCCCAGCATTTT CASRLGDYSNQPQHF
TRBD1 once TRBJ1-4 TRBV7-9 TGTGCCAGCACCCCGCCAGGGCAGGGGGCGCGGGAAAAACTGTTTTTT CASTPPGQGAREKLFF
TRBD2 . TRBJ2-2 TRBV6-5 TGTGCCAGCAGTTATTTTGCGGGAGTACCCGGGGAGCTGTTTTTT CASSYFAGVPGELFF
. . TRBJ1-1 TRBV6-2/TRBV6-3 TGTGCCAGCAGTTACGACAACATTGGGACCGCTGAAGCTTTCTTT CASSYDNIGTAEAFF
. . TRBJ1-5 TRBV2 TGTGCCAGCATCGGGACGGATAGCAATCAGCCCCAGCATTTT CASIGTDSNQPQHF
. . TRBJ2-5 TRBV28 TGTGCCACTTCGCAAGAGACCCAGTACTTC CATSQETQYF
. . TRBJ2-7 TRBV7-2 TGTGCCAGCAGCTTAGGGCGTACAGGGTACGAGCAGTACTTC CASSLGRTGYEQYF
. . TRBJ2-2 TRBV7-7 TGTGCCAGCAGCCCACAGGCAGACCCGAACACCGGGGAGCTGTTTTTT CASSPQADPNTGELFF
. . TRBJ2-5 TRBV6-5 TGTGCCAGCAGTCCACTTGGCGGGGAGACCCAGTACTTC CASSPLGGETQYF
. . TRBJ2-2 TRBV11-2 TGTGCCAGCAGCCCGAGACTAGGGAACACCGGGGAGCTGTTTTTT CASSPRLGNTGELFF
. . TRBJ1-3 TRBV7-2 TGTGCCAGCAGCTTAGAGGCGACAGTACACAGAAACACCATATATTTT CASSLEATVHRNTIYF
. . TRBJ2-7 TRBV11-2 TGTGCCAGCAGCCCCTCGACCGGGAACGCGGGGGAGCAGTACTTC CASSPSTGNAGEQYF
. . TRBJ1-5 TRBV19 TGTGCCAGTAGGGGTAGGGGGGGCCAATATAGCAATCAGCCCCAGCATTTT CASRGRGGQYSNQPQHF
. . TRBJ1-5 TRBV19 TGTGCCAGTGGGCCAGACACCGTTTCTCGGCCCCAGCATTTT CASGPDTVSRPQHF
. . TRBJ1-1 TRBV25-1 TGTGCCAGCAGCGGTGAGGTTGAAGCTTTCTTT CASSGEVEAFF
. . TRBJ2-1 TRBV7-3 TGTGCCAGCAGCTTACATGGCTCCTACAATGAGCAGTTCTTC CASSLHGSYNEQFF
. . TRBJ1-6 TRBV5-1 TGCGCCAGCAGCTCTCGACCGGGACCTTATTCACCCCTCCACTTT CASSSRPGPYSPLHF
. . TRBJ1-2 TRBV5-1 TGCGCCAGCAGCTTGGTAACGTTTGACAGCTACACCTTC CASSLVTFDSYTF
. once TRBJ2-2 TRBV7-9 TGTGCCAGCAGCTCAGGGGTTGTGGGGACCGGGGAGCTGTTTTTT CASSSGVVGTGELFF
. . TRBJ1-3 TRBV7-2 TGTGCCAGCAGCTTAGCGGCAGGGTCTGGAAACACCATATATTTT CASSLAAGSGNTIYF
. . TRBJ1-2 TRBV19 TGTGCCAGTAGTGATCCCCCGGGACGGATTATCGCCTGGTACGGCTACACCTTC CASSDPPGRIIAWYGYTF
. . TRBJ1-1 TRBV7-9 TGTGCCAGCAGCTTAGAATATGGCACTGAAGCTTTCTTT CASSLEYGTEAFF
. . TRBJ2-3 TRBV24-1 TGTGCCACCAGTGAAGGACAGCCCGCGGGGGTAGATACGCAGTATTTT CATSEGQPAGVDTQYF
. . TRBJ1-1 TRBV2 TGTGCCAGCAGTGAAGCGCTTACTTTATGGGAGCCTGAAGCTTTCTTT CASSEALTLWEPEAFF
. . TRBJ1-3 TRBV18 TGTGCCAGCTCCCCGGGGACTGGAAACACCATATATTTT CASSPGTGNTIYF
TRBD2 . TRBJ2-5 TRBV5-4 TGTGCCAGCAGCTCAGGACTAGCGGGGGGCTCAAGAGGAGAGACCCAGTACTTC CASSSGLAGGSRGETQYF
. once TRBJ1-1 TRBV7-9 TGTGCCAGCAGCTTAGTAAGTAGGGGCACTGAAGCTTTCTTT CASSLVSRGTEAFF
. . TRBJ2-1 TRBV10-3 TGTGCCATCACAGATCAGGGATGGGGCAATGAGCAGTTCTTC CAITDQGWGNEQFF
. . TRBJ2-1 TRBV15 TGTGCCACCAGTTCGTGGGGAGCCTACAATGAGCAGTTCTTC CATSSWGAYNEQFF
. . TRBJ1-1 TRBV5-3 TGTGCCAGAAGCTCAAAAATAAACAGACAAGTCGGGGGCACTGAAGCTTTCTTT CARSSKINRQVGGTEAFF